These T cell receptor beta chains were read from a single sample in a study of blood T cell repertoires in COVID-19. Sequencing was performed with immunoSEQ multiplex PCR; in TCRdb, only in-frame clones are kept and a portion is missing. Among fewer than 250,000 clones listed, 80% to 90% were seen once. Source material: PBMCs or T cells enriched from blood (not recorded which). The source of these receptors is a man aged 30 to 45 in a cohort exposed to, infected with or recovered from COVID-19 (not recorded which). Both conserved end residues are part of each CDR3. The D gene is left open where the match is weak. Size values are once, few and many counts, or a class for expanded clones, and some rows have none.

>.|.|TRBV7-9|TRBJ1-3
CASRPPGPSAGGSNF
TGTGCCAGCAGGCCACCGGGACCCTCGGCCGGGGGATCGAATTTT
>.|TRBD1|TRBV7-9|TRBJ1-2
CASSRDSSNYGYTF
TGTGCCAGCAGCCGGGACAGCTCTAACTATGGCTACACCTTC
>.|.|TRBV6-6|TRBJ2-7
CASSFTSGSPYEQYF
TGTGCCAGCAGTTTCACCTCAGGGTCCCCCTACGAGCAGTACTTC
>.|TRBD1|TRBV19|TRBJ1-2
CASSLNAGTGAGYTF
TGTGCCAGTAGTCTTAACGCCGGGACAGGCGCTGGCTACACCTTC
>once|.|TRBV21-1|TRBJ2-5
CASSKASATHRAQYF
TGTGCCAGCAGCAAAGCGTCGGCAACTCACAGGGCCCAGTACTTC
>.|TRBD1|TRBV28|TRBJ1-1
CASRNWDRAMNTEAFF
TGTGCCAGCCGAAACTGGGACAGAGCCATGAACACTGAAGCTTTCTTT
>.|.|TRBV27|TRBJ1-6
CASSLQGSSPLHF
TGTGCCAGCAGTTTACAGGGGAGTTCACCCCTCCACTTT
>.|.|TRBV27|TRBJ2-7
CASSLGVGYEQYF
TGTGCCAGCAGTTTGGGTGTCGGGTACGAGCAGTACTTC
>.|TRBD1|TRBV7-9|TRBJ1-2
CASSLGQGVRAYGYTF
TGTGCCAGCAGCTTAGGACAGGGGGTCCGAGCCTACGGCTACACCTTC
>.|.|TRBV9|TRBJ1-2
CASSGRVPHGYTF
TGTGCCAGCAGCGGCAGGGTCCCTCATGGCTACACCTTC
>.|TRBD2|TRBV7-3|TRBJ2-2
CASSLRLAANTGELFF
TGTGCCAGCAGCTTACGGCTAGCGGCGAACACCGGGGAGCTGTTTTTT
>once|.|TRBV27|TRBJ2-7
CASSSWTEGKSYEQYF
TGTGCCAGCAGTTCTTGGACCGAGGGAAAATCCTACGAGCAGTACTTC
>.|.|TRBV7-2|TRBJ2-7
CASSLEQGGAYEQYF
TGTGCCAGCAGCTTAGAACAGGGGGGGGCCTACGAGCAGTACTTC
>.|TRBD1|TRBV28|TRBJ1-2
CASSIDPRQGYGYTF
TGTGCCAGCAGTATCGACCCCCGACAGGGGTATGGCTACACCTTC
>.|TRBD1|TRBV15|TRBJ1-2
CATSSGQGSNGYTF
TGTGCCACCAGCAGTGGACAGGGTTCCAATGGCTACACCTTC
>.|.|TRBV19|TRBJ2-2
CASSLQKPNTGELFF
TGTGCCAGTAGCCTACAGAAACCGAACACCGGGGAGCTGTTTTTT
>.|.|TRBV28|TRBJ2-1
CASSRKEPYNEQFF
TGTGCCAGCTCCCGGAAGGAGCCCTACAATGAGCAGTTCTTC
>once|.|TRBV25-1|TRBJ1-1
CASRLTGNTEAFF
TGTGCCAGCAGACTGACAGGGAACACTGAAGCTTTCTTT
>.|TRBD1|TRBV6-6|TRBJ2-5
CASSQLRQGQETQYF
TGTGCCAGCAGCCAACTCCGACAGGGTCAAGAGACCCAGTACTTC
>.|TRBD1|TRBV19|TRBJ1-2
CASSSRLGGGYGYTF
TGTGCCAGTAGTTCCCGGTTAGGGGGCGGCTATGGCTACACCTTC
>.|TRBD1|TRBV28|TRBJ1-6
CASSLSAGGNSPLHF
TGTGCCAGCAGTTTGTCTGCAGGGGGGAATTCACCCCTCCACTTT
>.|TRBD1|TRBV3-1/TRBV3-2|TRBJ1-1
CASSQDREAFF
TGTGCCAGCAGCCAGGACAGGGAAGCTTTCTTT
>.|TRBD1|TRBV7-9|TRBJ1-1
CASSARQGTEAFF
TGTGCCAGCAGCGCCAGACAGGGCACTGAAGCTTTCTTT
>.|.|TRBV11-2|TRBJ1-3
CASSLGRPGHRGGNTIYF
TGTGCCAGCAGCTTAGGGCGGCCTGGCCACCGAGGAGGAAACACCATATATTTT
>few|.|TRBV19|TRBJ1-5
CASTSYSNQPQHF
TGTGCCAGTACCTCCTACAGCAATCAGCCCCAGCATTTT
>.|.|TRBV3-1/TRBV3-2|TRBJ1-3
CASSRGGGGFSGNTIYF
TGTGCCAGCAGCCGAGGGGGAGGGGGTTTCTCTGGAAACACCATATATTTT
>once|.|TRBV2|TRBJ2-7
CASSATDEQYF
TGTGCCAGCAGCGCAACAGACGAGCAGTACTTC
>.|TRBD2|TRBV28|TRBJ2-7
CASSYSGNEQYF
TGTGCCAGCAGTTATAGCGGGAACGAGCAGTACTTC
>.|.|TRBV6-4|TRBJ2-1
CASSDSTKVNRASYNEQFF
TGTGCCAGCAGTGACTCGACTAAGGTAAATAGAGCTTCCTACAATGAGCAGTTCTTC
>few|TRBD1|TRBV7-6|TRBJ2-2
CASSFAGQAGELFF
TGTGCCAGCAGCTTCGCAGGACAGGCCGGGGAGCTGTTTTTT
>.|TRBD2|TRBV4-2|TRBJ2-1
CASSVGGLAGESVYNEQFF
TGTGCCAGCAGTGTGGGTGGACTAGCGGGAGAATCGGTCTACAATGAGCAGTTCTTC
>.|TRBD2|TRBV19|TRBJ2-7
CASSSESGSRTYEQYF
TGTGCCAGTAGTTCCGAGAGCGGGAGCAGAACCTACGAGCAGTACTTC
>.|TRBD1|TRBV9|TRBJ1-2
CASSVQRTGGLYGYTF
TGTGCCAGCAGCGTCCAAAGGACAGGGGGGTTGTATGGCTACACCTTC
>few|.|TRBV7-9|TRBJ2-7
CASSANHRVSLYEQYF
TGTGCCAGCAGCGCGAACCACAGGGTGTCCCTATACGAGCAGTACTTC
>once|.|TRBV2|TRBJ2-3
CASRPTSSTDTQYF
TGTGCCAGCAGGCCCACTAGTAGCACAGATACGCAGTATTTT
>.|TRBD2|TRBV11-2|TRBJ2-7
CASSSTSGRGAYEQYF
TGTGCCAGCAGCTCTACTAGCGGGAGGGGGGCCTACGAGCAGTACTTC
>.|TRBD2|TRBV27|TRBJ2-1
CASSSGLAGYNEQFF
TGTGCCAGCAGTTCCGGACTAGCGGGGTACAATGAGCAGTTCTTC
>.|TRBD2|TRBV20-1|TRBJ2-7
CSASSLAVYEQYF
TGCAGTGCTAGTAGCCTAGCGGTCTACGAGCAGTACTTC
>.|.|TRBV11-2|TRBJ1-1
CASSPPRRGTEAFF
TGTGCCAGCAGCCCCCCAAGACGCGGCACTGAAGCTTTCTTT
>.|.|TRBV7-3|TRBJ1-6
CASSLNPTGVQNSPLHF
TGTGCCAGCAGCTTAAACCCAACAGGCGTTCAAAATTCACCCCTCCACTTT
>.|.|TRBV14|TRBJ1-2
CASSRETDHYGYTF
TGTGCCAGCAGCCGAGAGACAGACCACTATGGCTACACCTTC
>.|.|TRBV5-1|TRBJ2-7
CASSRSRSSSYEQYF
TGCGCCAGCAGCCGTAGTCGGAGCAGCTCCTACGAGCAGTACTTC
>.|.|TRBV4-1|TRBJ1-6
CASSQGDAGNSPLHF
TGCGCCAGCAGCCAAGGAGATGCGGGGAATTCACCCCTCCACTTT
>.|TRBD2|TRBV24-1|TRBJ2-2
CATSGLAAANTGELFF
TGTGCCACCAGTGGACTAGCGGCTGCGAACACCGGGGAGCTGTTTTTT
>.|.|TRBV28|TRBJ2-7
CASSTGLSEQYF
TGTGCCAGCAGCACGGGACTTAGCGAGCAGTACTTC
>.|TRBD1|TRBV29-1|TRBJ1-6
CSVADRGHNSPLHF
TGCAGCGTTGCGGACAGGGGGCACAATTCACCCCTCCACTTT